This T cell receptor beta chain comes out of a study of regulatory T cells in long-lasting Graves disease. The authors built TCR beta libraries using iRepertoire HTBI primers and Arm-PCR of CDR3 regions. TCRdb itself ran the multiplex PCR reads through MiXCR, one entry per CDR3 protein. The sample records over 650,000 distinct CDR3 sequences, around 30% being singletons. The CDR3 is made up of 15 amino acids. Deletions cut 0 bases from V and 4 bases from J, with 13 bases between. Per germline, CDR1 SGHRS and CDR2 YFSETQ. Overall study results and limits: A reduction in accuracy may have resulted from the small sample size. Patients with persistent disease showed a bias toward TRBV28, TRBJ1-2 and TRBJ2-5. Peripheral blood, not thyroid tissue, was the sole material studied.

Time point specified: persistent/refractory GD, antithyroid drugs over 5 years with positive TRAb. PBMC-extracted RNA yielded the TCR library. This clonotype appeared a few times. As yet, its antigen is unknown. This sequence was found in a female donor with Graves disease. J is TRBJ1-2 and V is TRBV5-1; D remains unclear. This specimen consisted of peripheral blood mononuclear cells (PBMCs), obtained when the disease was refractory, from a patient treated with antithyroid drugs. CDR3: CASSLGVSLTYGYTF. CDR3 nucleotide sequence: TGCGCCAGCAGCTTGGGGGTCAGCCTAACCTATGGCTACACCTTC.